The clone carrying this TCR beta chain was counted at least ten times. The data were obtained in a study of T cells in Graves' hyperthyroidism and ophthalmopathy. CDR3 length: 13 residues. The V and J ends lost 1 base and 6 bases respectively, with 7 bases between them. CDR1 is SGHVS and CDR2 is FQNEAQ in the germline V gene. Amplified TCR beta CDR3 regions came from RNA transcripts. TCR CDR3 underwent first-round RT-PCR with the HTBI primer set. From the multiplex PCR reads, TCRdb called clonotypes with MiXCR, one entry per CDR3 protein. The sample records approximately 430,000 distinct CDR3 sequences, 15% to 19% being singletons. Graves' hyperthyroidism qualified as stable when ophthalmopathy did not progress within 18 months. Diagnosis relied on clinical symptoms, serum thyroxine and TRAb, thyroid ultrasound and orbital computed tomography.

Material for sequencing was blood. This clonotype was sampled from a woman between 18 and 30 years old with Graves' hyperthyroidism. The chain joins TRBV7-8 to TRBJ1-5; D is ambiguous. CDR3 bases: TGTGCCAGCAGCTTAGAAGTAGTTCAGCCCCAGCATTTT. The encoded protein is CASSLEVVQPQHF.